The T cell receptor beta chain described here comes from a study of blood T cell repertoires in COVID-19. For the study at large: Sources were T cells, B-cell-depleted T cells, or PBMCs; the material itself was cDNA or gDNA.

Method: immunoSEQ multiplex PCR; TCRdb's copy keeps in-frame clones and lacks some. In the table there are about 140,000 clones, under 90% of which are singletons. The origin of this receptor is a woman aged 18 to 35 who had been exposed to COVID-19. The sequencing sample was made of PBMCs or T cells enriched from blood (not recorded which).

In DNA, the CDR3 is TGTGCCAGCAGTTATAACGATCAGGGGTGGAACAATGAGCAGTTCTTC. Amino acid sequence: CASSYNDQGWNNEQFF. This chain links TRBV6-5 with TRBJ2-1, with D perhaps TRBD1 (6 bases). Trimming cost V 3 bases and J 5 bases, with 17 bases left between them. Germline CDR1 and CDR2: MNHEY and SVGAGI. The CDR3 consists of 16 residues.